This TCR beta chain is drawn from a study of blood T cell repertoires in COVID-19. Background on the study: Whether acute or convalescent, the COVID-19 samples came from the United States, Italy and Spain. PBMCs, B-cell-depleted T cells, or T cells provided the cDNA or gDNA that made up the material.

In the authors' methods: Cell counts per sample came from amplifying reference gene primers. The table came from immunoSEQ multiplex PCR; TCRdb's copy has only in-frame clones and leaves some out. The D gene and trimming were derived from the DNA, and the V and J assignments and clone size from that table. Found here are over 200,000 clones, 75% to 90% of them singletons; the top ten hold 2% to 3%. Enrolled during active infection, Seattle patients were then followed longitudinally. The sequenced material came from peripheral blood. The sequence was obtained from a man younger than 40 with COVID-19, enrolled during active disease.

CDR3 residues: CASRTPPDGYTF. Here the CDR3 DNA reads TGTGCCAGCCGGACACCTCCGGACGGCTACACCTTC. The gene calls are TRBV27 and TRBJ1-2; D might be TRBD1 (5 bases). With 8 bases removed from V and 8 bases from J, the gap between germline ends came to 15 bases. This CDR3 comprises 12 residues. Germline-derived CDR1 and CDR2 are MNHEY and SMNVEV (reference sequence).